This T cell receptor (beta chain) was captured in a study of cytomegalovirus exposure and HLA in healthy donors. A multiplex PCR was run with 60 Vbeta primers and 13 Jbeta primers. The assay was immunoSEQ multiplex PCR, and TCRdb's table has in-frame clones only and misses some. The repertoire holds approximately 130,000 clones, with 65% to 85% as singletons. Germline assignment: CDR1 LGHNA and CDR2 YSLEER. This CDR3 spans 16 amino acids. V lost 0 bases and J lost 5, with 13 bases in between. Notes on the study in general: Association of a missense DCLRE1C variant with TCR beta V- and J-gene trimming was reported in a later analysis. HLA-A and HLA-B allele assignments for most subjects were reportedly predicted accurately using TCR beta sequences.

As concerns this clone: The antigen remains unidentified.

Specimen: PBMCs. This receptor was taken from a middle-aged woman in good health and CMV-seropositive. The chain is built from TRBV4-3 and TRBJ1-4; D may be TRBD1 (5 bases). CDR3 in DNA: TGCGCCAGCAGCCAAGATCGAAGGGGAAGGAATGAAAAACTGTTTTTT. Translating gives CASSQDRRGRNEKLFF.